Detailed here is one TCR beta chain. PCR used 60 Vbeta primers and 13 Jbeta primers. Only in-frame clones appear in the TCRdb table, and some are missing; sequencing was by immunoSEQ multiplex PCR. The sample includes approximately 130,000 clones, about 82% seen only once; the top ten take roughly 1.1%. These data are taken from a study of cytomegalovirus exposure and HLA in healthy donors. Study information: Early on, a data release was issued that held about 85 million unique TCRs from HLA-typed donors.

The CDR3 runs 17 residues. In germline, CDR1 is SGHNT, CDR2 YYREEE (reference sequence). V shed 0 bases, J shed 3 bases, and the junction held 10 bases outside the gene matches. The sequencing sample was made of PBMCs. The genes are TRBV5-4 and TRBJ2-3; 7 bases match TRBD2. The TCR comes from a boy younger than 18 in good health and CMV-seronegative. DNA of the CDR3: TGTGCCAGCAGCTTGGCCCCCCCTGGGAGGGGAACAGATACGCAGTATTTT. Its protein is CASSLAPPGRGTDTQYF. Based on the CDR3 plus reference TRBV5-4 and TRBJ2-3, the full variable domain is ETGVTQSPTHLIKTRGQQVTLRCSSQSGHNTVSWYQQALGQGPQFIFQYYREEENGRGNFPPRFSGLQFPNYSSELNVNALELDDSALYLCASSLAPPGRGTDTQYFGPGTRLTVL.